A single TCR beta chain is shown here with its context. Its target is not known. This table comes from immunoSEQ multiplex PCR, and its TCRdb copy is limited to in-frame clones, with some not included. The repertoire includes about 59,000 clones, roughly 84% of them detected once, and around 7.8% sits in the top ten. This record belongs to a study of T cell responses to AZD1222 COVID-19 vaccine. Overall study results and limits: Vaccine-associated CD4 TCRs spanned spike, dominant at 160-218 and 743-854.

Trimming stripped 3 bases from V and 7 bases from J, with 7 bases between. There are 13 residues in the CDR3. The material was peripheral blood, obtained on day 0 of AZD1222 vaccination. The chain employs TRBV12-3 or TRBV12-4 and TRBJ1-6; D ambiguous. The clonotype originates from an adult in good health. CDR3 region: CASSFGQNSPLHF. The CDR3 DNA reads as TGTGCCAGCAGTTTCGGGCAAAATTCACCCCTCCACTTT.